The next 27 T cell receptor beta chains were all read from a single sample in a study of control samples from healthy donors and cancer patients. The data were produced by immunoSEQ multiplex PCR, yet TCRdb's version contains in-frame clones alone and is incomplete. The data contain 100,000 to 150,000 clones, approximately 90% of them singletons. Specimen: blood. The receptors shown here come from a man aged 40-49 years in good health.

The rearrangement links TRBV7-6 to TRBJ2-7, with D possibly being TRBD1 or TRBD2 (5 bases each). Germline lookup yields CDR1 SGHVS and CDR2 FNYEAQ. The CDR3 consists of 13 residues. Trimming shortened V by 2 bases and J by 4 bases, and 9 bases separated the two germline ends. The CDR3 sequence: CASSLSEGYEQYF. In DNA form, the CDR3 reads TGTGCCAGCAGCTTAAGCGAGGGGTACGAGCAGTACTTC.

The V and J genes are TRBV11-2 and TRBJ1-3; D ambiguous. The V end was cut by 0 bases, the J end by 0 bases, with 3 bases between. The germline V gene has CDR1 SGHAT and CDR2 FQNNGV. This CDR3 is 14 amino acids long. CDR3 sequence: CASSLDSSGNTIYF. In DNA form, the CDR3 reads TGTGCCAGCAGCTTAGATTCCTCTGGAAACACCATATATTTT.

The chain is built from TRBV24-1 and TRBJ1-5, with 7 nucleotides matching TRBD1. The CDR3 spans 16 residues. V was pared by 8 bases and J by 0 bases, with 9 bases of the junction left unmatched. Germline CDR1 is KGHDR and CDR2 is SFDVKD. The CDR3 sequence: CATTPRDSYSNQPQHF. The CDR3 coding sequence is TGTGCCACCACACCCCGGGACAGCTATAGCAATCAGCCCCAGCATTTT.

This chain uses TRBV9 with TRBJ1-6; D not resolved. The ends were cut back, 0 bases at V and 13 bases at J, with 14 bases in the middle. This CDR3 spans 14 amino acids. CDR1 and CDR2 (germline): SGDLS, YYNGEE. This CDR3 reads CASSVATASGPLHF. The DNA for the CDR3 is TGTGCCAGCAGCGTAGCAACAGCCTCCGGTCCCCTCCACTTT.

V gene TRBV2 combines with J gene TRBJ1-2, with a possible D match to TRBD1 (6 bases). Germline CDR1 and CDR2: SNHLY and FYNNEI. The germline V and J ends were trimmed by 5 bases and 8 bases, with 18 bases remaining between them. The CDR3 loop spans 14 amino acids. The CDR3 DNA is TGTGCCAGCAGTCCGACAGGCGTTCTGCTGGGCTACACCTTC. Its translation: CASSPTGVLLGYTF.

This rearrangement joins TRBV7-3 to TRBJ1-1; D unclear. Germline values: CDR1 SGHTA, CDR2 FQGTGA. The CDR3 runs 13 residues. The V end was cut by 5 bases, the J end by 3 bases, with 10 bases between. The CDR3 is CASSRGIDTEAFF. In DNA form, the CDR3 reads TGTGCCAGCAGCCGCGGCATAGACACTGAAGCTTTCTTT.

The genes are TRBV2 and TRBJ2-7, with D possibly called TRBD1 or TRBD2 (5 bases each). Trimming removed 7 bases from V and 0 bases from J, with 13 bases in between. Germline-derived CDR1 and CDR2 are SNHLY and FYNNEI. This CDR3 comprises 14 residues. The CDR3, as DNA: TGTGCCAGCATGGCCGGGACGCACTCCTACGAGCAGTACTTC. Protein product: CASMAGTHSYEQYF.

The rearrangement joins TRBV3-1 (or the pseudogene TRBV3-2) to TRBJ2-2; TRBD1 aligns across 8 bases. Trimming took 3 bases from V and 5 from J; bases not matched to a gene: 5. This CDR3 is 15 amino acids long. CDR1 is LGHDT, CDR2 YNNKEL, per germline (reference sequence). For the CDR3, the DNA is TGTGCCAGCAGCCAGACAGGGGTTCGAACCGGGGAGCTGTTTTTT. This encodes CASSQTGVRTGELFF.

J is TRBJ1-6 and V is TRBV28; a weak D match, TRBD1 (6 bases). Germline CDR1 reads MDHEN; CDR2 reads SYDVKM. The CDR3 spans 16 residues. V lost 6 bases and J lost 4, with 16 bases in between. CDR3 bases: TGTGCCAGCAGAACCACGGGGGCCAGTTATAATTCACCCCTCCACTTT. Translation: CASRTTGASYNSPLHF.

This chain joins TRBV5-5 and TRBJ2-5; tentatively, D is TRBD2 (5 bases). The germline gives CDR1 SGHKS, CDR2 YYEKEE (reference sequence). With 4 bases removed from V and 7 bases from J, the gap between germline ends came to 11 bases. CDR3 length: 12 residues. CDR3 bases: TGTGCCAGCAGCGGCTTCAGCGGGACCCAGTACTTC. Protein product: CASSGFSGTQYF.

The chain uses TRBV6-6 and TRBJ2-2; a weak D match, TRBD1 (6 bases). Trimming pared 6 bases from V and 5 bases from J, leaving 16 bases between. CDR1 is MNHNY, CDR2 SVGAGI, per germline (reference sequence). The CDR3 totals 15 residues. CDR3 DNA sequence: TGTGCCAGCAGGGACAGCGGTCAGGAGACCGGGGAGCTGTTTTTT. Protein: CASRDSGQETGELFF.

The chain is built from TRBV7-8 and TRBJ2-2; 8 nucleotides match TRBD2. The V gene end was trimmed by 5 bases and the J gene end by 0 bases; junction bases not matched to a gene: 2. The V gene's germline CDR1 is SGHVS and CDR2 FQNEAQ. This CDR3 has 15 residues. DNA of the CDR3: TGTGCCAGCAGCCCTAGCGGGTCGAACACCGGGGAGCTGTTTTTT. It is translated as CASSPSGSNTGELFF. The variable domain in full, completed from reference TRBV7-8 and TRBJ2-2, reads GAGVSQSPRYKVAKRGQDVALRCDPISGHVSLFWYQQALGQGPEFLTYFQNEAQLDKSGLPSDRFFAERPEGSVSTLKIQRTQQEDSAVYLCASSPSGSNTGELFFGEGSRLTVL.

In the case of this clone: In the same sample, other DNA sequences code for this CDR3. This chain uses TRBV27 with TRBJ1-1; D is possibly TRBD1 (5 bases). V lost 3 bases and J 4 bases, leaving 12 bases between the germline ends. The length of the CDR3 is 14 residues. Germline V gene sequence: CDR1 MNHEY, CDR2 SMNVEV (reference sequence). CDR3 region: CASSFGGRSTEAFF. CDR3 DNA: TGTGCCAGCAGTTTCGGGGGACGGAGCACTGAAGCTTTCTTT.

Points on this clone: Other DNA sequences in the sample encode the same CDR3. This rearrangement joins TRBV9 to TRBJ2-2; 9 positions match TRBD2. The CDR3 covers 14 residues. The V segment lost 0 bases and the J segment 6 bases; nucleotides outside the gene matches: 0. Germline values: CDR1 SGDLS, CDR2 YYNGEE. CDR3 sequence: CASSVGTSAGELFF. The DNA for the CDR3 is TGTGCCAGCAGCGTAGGGACTAGCGCCGGGGAGCTGTTTTTT.

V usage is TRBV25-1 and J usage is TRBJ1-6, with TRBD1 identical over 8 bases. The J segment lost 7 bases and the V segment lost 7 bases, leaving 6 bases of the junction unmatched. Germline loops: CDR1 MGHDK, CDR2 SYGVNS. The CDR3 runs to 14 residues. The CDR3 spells CASKVGTGNSPLHF. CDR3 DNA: TGTGCCAGCAAAGTTGGGACAGGCAATTCACCCCTCCACTTT.

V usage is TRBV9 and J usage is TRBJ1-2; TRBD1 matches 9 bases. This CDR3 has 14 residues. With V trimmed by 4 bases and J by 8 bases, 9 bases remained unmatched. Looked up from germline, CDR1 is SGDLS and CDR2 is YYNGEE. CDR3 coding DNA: TGTGCCAGCAGCTTACAACAGGGGGCTAGCGGCTACACCTTC. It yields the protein CASSLQQGASGYTF.

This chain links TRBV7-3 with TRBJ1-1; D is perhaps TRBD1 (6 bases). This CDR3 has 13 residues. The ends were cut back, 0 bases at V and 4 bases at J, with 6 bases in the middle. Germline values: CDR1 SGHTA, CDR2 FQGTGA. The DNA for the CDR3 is TGTGCCAGCAGCTTAACCAGGGGCACTGAAGCTTTCTTT. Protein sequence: CASSLTRGTEAFF.

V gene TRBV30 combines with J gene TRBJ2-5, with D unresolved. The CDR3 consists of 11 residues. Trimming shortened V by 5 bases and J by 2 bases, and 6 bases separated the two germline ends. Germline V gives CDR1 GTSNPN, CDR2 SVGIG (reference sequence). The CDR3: CAWAGQETQYF. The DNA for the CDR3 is TGTGCCTGGGCCGGACAAGAGACCCAGTACTTC.

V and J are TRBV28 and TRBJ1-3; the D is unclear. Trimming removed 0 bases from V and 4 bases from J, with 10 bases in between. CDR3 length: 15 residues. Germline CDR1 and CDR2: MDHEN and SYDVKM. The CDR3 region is CASSLWKTAGNTIYF. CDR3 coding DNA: TGTGCCAGCAGTTTATGGAAGACGGCCGGAAACACCATATATTTT. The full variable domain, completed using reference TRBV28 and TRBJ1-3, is DVKVTQSSRYLVKRTGEKVFLECVQDMDHENMFWYRQDPGLGLRLIYFSYDVKMKEKGDIPEGYSVSREKKERFSLILESASTNQTSMYLCASSLWKTAGNTIYFGEGSWLTVV.

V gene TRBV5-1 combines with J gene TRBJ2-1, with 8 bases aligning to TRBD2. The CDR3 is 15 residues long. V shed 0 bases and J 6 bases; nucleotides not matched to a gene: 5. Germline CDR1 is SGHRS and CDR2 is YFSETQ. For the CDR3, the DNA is TGCGCCAGCAGCTTGGTCGACGGGGGGGCCAATGAGCAGTTCTTC. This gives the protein CASSLVDGGANEQFF. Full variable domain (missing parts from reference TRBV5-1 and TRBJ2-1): KAGVTQTPRYLIKTRGQQVTLSCSPISGHRSVSWYQQTPGQGLQFLFEYFSETQRNKGNFPGRFSGRQFSNSRSEMNVSTLELGDSALYLCASSLVDGGANEQFFGPGTRLTVL.

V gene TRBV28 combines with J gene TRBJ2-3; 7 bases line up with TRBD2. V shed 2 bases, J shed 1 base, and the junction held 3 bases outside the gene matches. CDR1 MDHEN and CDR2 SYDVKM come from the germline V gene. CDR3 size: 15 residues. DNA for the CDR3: TGTGCCAGCAGTTTAGGGGGGGGTCGCACAGATACGCAGTATTTT. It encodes CASSLGGGRTDTQYF.

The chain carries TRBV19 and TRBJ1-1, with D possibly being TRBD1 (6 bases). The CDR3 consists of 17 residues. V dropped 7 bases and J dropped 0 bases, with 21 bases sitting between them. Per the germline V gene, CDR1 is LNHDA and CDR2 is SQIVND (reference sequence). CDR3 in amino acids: CASKGLKLGQLNTEAFF. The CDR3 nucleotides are TGTGCCAGTAAAGGTCTTAAGCTAGGACAGCTGAACACTGAAGCTTTCTTT.

CDR3 coding DNA: TGCGCCAGCAGCTCAAACCCGCCCGGCGGGGGTTGGGAAGAGACCCAGTACTTC. Residues: CASSSNPPGGGWEETQYF. The V call is TRBV5-1, the J call TRBJ2-5, with 7 positions matching TRBD2. CDR1 is SGHRS, CDR2 YFSETQ, per germline. This CDR3 spans 18 amino acids. The V segment lost 3 bases and the J segment 3 bases; nucleotides outside the gene matches: 17.

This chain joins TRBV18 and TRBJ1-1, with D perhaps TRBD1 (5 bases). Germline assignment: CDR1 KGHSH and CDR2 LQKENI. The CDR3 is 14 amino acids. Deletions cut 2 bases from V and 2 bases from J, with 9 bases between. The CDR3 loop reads CASSPSGGNTEAFF. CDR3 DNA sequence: TGTGCCAGCTCACCATCCGGGGGAAACACTGAAGCTTTCTTT.

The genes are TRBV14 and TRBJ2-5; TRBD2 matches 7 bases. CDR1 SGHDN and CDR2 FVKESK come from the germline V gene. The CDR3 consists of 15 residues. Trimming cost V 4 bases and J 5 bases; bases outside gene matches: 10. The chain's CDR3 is CASSLDGEGYETQYF. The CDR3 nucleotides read TGTGCCAGCAGCCTGGATGGGGAGGGATACGAGACCCAGTACTTC.

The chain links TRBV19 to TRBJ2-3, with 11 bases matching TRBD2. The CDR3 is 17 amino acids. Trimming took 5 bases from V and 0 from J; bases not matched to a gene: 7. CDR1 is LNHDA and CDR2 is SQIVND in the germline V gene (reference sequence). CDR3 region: CASSWSSGGTSTDTQYF. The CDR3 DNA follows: TGTGCCAGTAGTTGGTCTAGCGGGGGGACTAGCACAGATACGCAGTATTTT.

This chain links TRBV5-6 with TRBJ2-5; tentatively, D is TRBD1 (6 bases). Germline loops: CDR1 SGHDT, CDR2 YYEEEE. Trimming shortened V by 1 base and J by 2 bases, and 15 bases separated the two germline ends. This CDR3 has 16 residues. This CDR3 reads CASSLWGRGTQETQYF. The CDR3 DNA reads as TGTGCCAGCAGCTTGTGGGGCAGGGGAACTCAAGAGACCCAGTACTTC.